This T cell receptor (beta chain) was observed in a study of early T cells in non-severe SARS-CoV-2 infection (dated by TCRdb to the early 2020s). Some background on the complete study: Bulk RNA from unsorted whole blood was used for TCR sequencing, so alpha and beta chains could not be paired. The research as a whole found: VDJdb matching was skewed toward anti-spike CD8 responses and likely underestimated virus-specific expansions by missing private and CD4 specificities.

There are 15 amino acids in the CDR3, from cysteine to valine inclusive. The only DNA kept is the CDR3, 45 bases in frame from the first base. From the germline V gene, CDR1 is MNHNS and CDR2 is SASEGT. The V end gives up 5 bases and the J end 4 bases, leaving 6 bases in the junction not matched to a gene. The study was a case-control design nested within a healthcare worker cohort in London, UK, with weekly nasopharyngeal swab PCR tests and blood sampling. Healthcare workers were recruited between 23 and 31 March 2020, during the week of the UK lockdown, and were followed weekly for up to roughly 15 weeks. Library preparation was by 5' RACE. For sequencing, a NextSeq 500 was employed. The TCR library protocol attached unique molecular identifiers to individual cDNA molecules to correct for sequencing error and PCR bias. Sequencing covered both TCR alpha and beta chains, and within each sample the abundances of alpha and beta sequences were tightly co-correlated. The study's own analysis went as follows. V gene, J gene and CDR3 annotation of TCR sequences was performed with Decombinator V4. Expanded TCRs were defined as changing significantly between any two time points under a Poisson model with p below 0.0001. TCR abundances were normalised to the total number of TCRs sequenced per sample and expressed as counts per million. MAIT TCRs were defined by TRAV1-2 paired with TRAJ12, TRAJ20 or TRAJ33, and iNKT TCRs by TRAV10 paired with TRAJ18. VDJdb, accessed 1 November 2021, was searched for CMV, EBV and SARS-CoV-2 annotated TCRs, excluding TCRs annotated for multiple antigens. The raw public data were reprocessed by TCRdb itself: fastp quality trimming at Q25, MiXCR clonotype calling, in-frame beta chains only. Each entry is one CDR3 protein sequence, shown with its most common DNA and genes. What appears here as the V and J calls and clone size reflects TCRdb's work, not the paper's. For this sample the table gives 70,000 to 95,000 distinct CDR3 sequences, of which approximately 14% were detected only once. Of the sample, about 0.58% is held by the ten largest clones.

On this clonotype: The target of this receptor is not known. Base qualities are missing; no much larger clone stands one base away.

Source material: whole blood. This chain joins TRBV6-1 to TRBJ2-7, with 12 bases aligning to TRBD1. The TCR sequence derives from an adult who was a healthcare worker with PCR-confirmed SARS-CoV-2 infection or an uninfected control (not recorded which). The CDR3 is CASSNRDRGPYEQYV. The sequenced DNA is TGTGCCAGCAGTAACCGGGACAGGGGGCCGTACGAGCAGTACGTC.